Given below is one T cell receptor (beta chain) in context. No antigen is known for it. The sample has other DNA sequences that encode this CDR3 too. This entry is derived from a study of T cell responses to AZD1222 COVID-19 vaccine. As for the study in general: Second-dose recipients at about 4 or about 12 weeks were treated as one pooled group. Study results and caveats: No repertoire was sampled before or during the peak T cell response, only after it. Clonal diversity may have been underestimated, and the donors were mostly white British, with more females than males.

Deletions cut 6 bases from V and 2 bases from J, with 11 bases between. Germline loops: CDR1 LGHDT, CDR2 YNNKEL (reference sequence). CDR3 length: 14 residues. The table came from immunoSEQ multiplex PCR; TCRdb's copy has only in-frame clones and leaves some out. The sample has some 160,000 clones, about 92% seen once. The V call is TRBV3-1 (or the pseudogene TRBV3-2), the J call TRBJ1-5; D not certain. The sequenced sample was peripheral blood, obtained on day 0 of AZD1222 vaccination. The origin of this receptor is an adult in good health. This CDR3 reads CASSGGRGNQPQHF. CDR3 bases: TGTGCCAGCAGTGGAGGACGGGGCAATCAGCCCCAGCATTTT.